The clone carrying this TCR beta chain came up a few times. This sample stems from a study of blood T cells in healthy people across ages. V lost 3 bases to trimming and J lost 4 bases; unmatched junction nucleotides: 7. CDR3 length: 16 residues. The germline V gene has CDR1 SGHRS and CDR2 YFSETQ. The use of a sample-barcoded 5' primer and a J-beta primer mix characterized a second PCR of about 7 to 12 cycles. No fewer than 3 million CDR3-containing paired-end reads came from each sample. MiXCR, run by TCRdb on the 5' RACE reads, gives a single entry per CDR3 protein. Here the sample spans 750,000 to 950,000 distinct CDR3 sequences, 50% to 65% being singletons.

V is TRBV5-1 and J is TRBJ2-7, with 13 nucleotides matching TRBD2. Sequenced input: blood. This receptor was taken from a man at least 80 years old in good health. CDR3 sequence: CASSSELAGGPYEQYF. CDR3 bases: TGCGCCAGCAGCTCCGAACTAGCGGGAGGGCCTTACGAGCAGTACTTC.